Below are 21 T cell receptor beta chains sequenced from a single sample in a study of vaccination and CD4 T cells after COVID-19. Treatment denoted: approximately 10-day PBMC culture with coronavirus spike peptide pools or control peptides (ViraFEST assay). For these TCRs, the target antigens are not known. At the Johns Hopkins FTIC core, DNA taken from cultured CD4+ T cells was sequenced by way of the Oncomine TCR Beta short-read assay. TCRdb processed the PCR reads anew with MiXCR; each CDR3 protein has one entry. This table has just under 20,000 distinct CDR3 sequences, around 45% appearing once. The sample in question was CD4+ T cells from blood, cultured in vitro, obtained before SARS-CoV-2 vaccination. The receptors were gathered from a human donor who had recovered from COVID-19.

V usage is TRBV10-1 and J usage is TRBJ2-1, with 7 bases lining up with TRBD2. V trimming: 2 bases; J trimming: 12 bases; junction bases outside the gene matches: 13. Germline-derived CDR1 and CDR2 are WNHNN and SYGVQD (reference sequence). The CDR3 extends over 15 amino acids. CDR3 DNA: TGCGCCAGCAGTGAGCAGGTCGGCGGGAGAACGATGCAGTTCTTC. Its protein is CASSEQVGGRTMQFF.

This clonotype appeared a few times. The chain joins TRBV6-5 to TRBJ2-5; 8 bases agree with TRBD2. CDR1 and CDR2 (germline): MNHEY, SVGAGI. Trimming removed 2 bases from V and 4 bases from J; junction bases left unmatched: 9. The CDR3 totals 16 residues. The chain's CDR3 is CASSYQAGARGETQYF. The CDR3 DNA reads TGTGCCAGCAGTTACCAAGCGGGAGCACGGGGAGAGACCCAGTACTTC.

The CDR3 spells CASSLGDRDDEKLFF. As DNA, the CDR3 is TGTGCCAGCAGCTTAGGGGACAGGGACGATGAAAAACTGTTTTTT. This sequence joins TRBV7-9 and TRBJ1-4, with 9 bases identical to TRBD1. The CDR3 spans 15 residues. The V and J ends lost 1 base and 6 bases, in that order; junction bases with no gene match: 3. The germline V gene has CDR1 SEHNR and CDR2 FQNEAQ (reference sequence).

This clonotype was observed a few times. The chain joins TRBV7-2 to TRBJ2-2; no definite D call. Between the trimmed V and J ends, which lost 4 bases and 0 bases, there was a span of 3 bases. This CDR3 contains 13 residues. The germline CDR1 and CDR2 sequences are SGHTA and FQGNSA. CDR3 in amino acids: CASSSTNTGELFF. In DNA form, the CDR3 reads TGTGCCAGCAGCTCCACGAACACCGGGGAGCTGTTTTTT.

The sample holds a few counts of this clonotype. In nucleotides, the CDR3 is TGTGCCAGCAGTGACGAACTAAGTTCAGATACGCAGTATTTT. Translation gives CASSDELSSDTQYF. The rearrangement links TRBV6-4 to TRBJ2-3; the D is unclear. Germline CDR1 and CDR2: MRHNA and SNTAGT. The CDR3 has 14 amino acids. V dropped 2 bases and J dropped 4 bases, with 10 bases sitting between them.

The J gene is TRBJ1-5, the V gene TRBV21-1; the DNA was not used to check the table's D call, TRBD1. TRBV21-1 corresponds to a pseudogene. The CDR3 has 16 amino acids. Here the CDR3 DNA reads TGTGCCAGCAACCCTGATGGCAGGGTCGGTGATCAGCCCCAGCATTTT. Amino acids: CASNPDGRVGDQPQHF.

The chain is built from TRBV7-9 and TRBJ1-1; unclear D gene. CDR3 length: 13 residues. The germline V gene has CDR1 SEHNR and CDR2 FQNEAQ (reference sequence). Trimming took off 1 base at V and 4 bases at J, with 7 bases between the two ends. The CDR3 spells CASSLDGITEAFF. The CDR3 DNA sequence: TGTGCCAGCAGCTTAGACGGGATCACTGAAGCTTTCTTT.

This sequence joins TRBV5-1 and TRBJ2-1; 8 positions agree with TRBD2. V trimming: 4 bases; J trimming: 8 bases; junction bases outside the gene matches: 8. Germline lookup yields CDR1 SGHRS and CDR2 YFSETQ. The CDR3 contains 14 residues. CDR3 in amino acids: CASSPGGAGYEQFF. CDR3 nucleotides: TGCGCCAGCAGCCCCGGGGGGGCCGGATATGAGCAGTTCTTC. The full variable domain, with the rest looked up from reference TRBV5-1 and TRBJ2-1, is KAGVTQTPRYLIKTRGQQVTLSCSPISGHRSVSWYQQTPGQGLQFLFEYFSETQRNKGNFPGRFSGRQFSNSRSEMNVSTLELGDSALYLCASSPGGAGYEQFFGPGTRLTVL.

J is TRBJ1-1 and V is TRBV7-9, with D unclear. Trimming shortened V by 9 bases and J by 3 bases, and 32 bases separated the two germline ends. This CDR3 contains 19 residues. Germline loops: CDR1 SEHNR, CDR2 FQNEAQ (reference sequence). The CDR3 DNA reads as TGTGCCAGTCCCCTTTATGGGGATAGTACAAGACAAAGGGACACTGAAGCTTTCTTT. Translation: CASPLYGDSTRQRDTEAFF.

The chain carries TRBV6-5 and TRBJ2-3, with D possibly being TRBD2 (6 bases). V lost 4 bases and J 0 bases, leaving 11 bases between the germline ends. The CDR3 contains 15 residues. In germline, CDR1 is MNHEY, CDR2 SVGAGI. DNA of the CDR3: TGTGCCAGCAGTTTGACTAGAGCTAGCACAGATACGCAGTATTTT. This codes for CASSLTRASTDTQYF.

By share, this clonotype ranks as medium-sized. The rearrangement joins TRBV28 to TRBJ1-5, with 7 positions matching TRBD1. Trimming at V came to 4 bases and at J to 10 bases, leaving 13 bases not matched to a gene. CDR1 is MDHEN and CDR2 is SYDVKM in the germline V gene. CDR3 length: 15 residues. Written as DNA, the CDR3 is TGTGCCAGCAGTTACGATTGGACAGGCGGGGAACCCCAGCATTTT. This sequence encodes CASSYDWTGGEPQHF.

This clonotype has more than one count but fewer than ten. The chain combines TRBV27 with TRBJ2-3, with no clear D. Germline lookup yields CDR1 MNHEY and CDR2 SMNVEV (reference sequence). Trimming took off 6 bases at V and 2 bases at J, with 12 bases between the two ends. This CDR3 is 14 amino acids long. This chain's CDR3 is CASSTRQITDTQYF. The CDR3 bases are TGTGCCAGCAGCACGCGACAAATCACAGATACGCAGTATTTT.

This chain connects TRBV20-1 to TRBJ1-5; D is perhaps TRBD1 (5 bases). The germline V gene encodes CDR1 DFQATT and CDR2 SNEGSKA (reference sequence). The CDR3 covers 13 residues. Trimming stripped 4 bases from V and 4 bases from J, with 11 bases between. The CDR3 loop reads CSAKLQGNQPQHF. CDR3 coding DNA: TGCAGTGCTAAGTTGCAGGGAAATCAGCCCCAGCATTTT.

The chain uses TRBV4-2 and TRBJ2-4; 10 bases map to TRBD2. CDR3 length: 18 amino acids. J was trimmed by 5 bases and V by 0 bases; bases with no gene match: 10. Germline V CDR1 and CDR2: LGHNA, YNFKEQ. CDR3 nucleotide sequence: TGTGCCAGCAGCCAAGATAGGCTAGCGGGGGCCCGGGAAAACATTCAGTACTTC. Protein sequence: CASSQDRLAGARENIQYF.

The rearrangement links TRBV19 to TRBJ1-6; TRBD1 might be the D (6 bases). Germline-derived CDR1 and CDR2 are LNHDA and SQIVND (reference sequence). V gave up 4 bases and J gave up 7 bases, with 20 bases separating them. The CDR3 totals 17 residues. Here the CDR3 DNA reads TGTGCCAGTAGTACCCCGGGGGGCCCGTCCGGGAATTCACCCCTCCACTTT. This encodes CASSTPGGPSGNSPLHF.

The chain carries TRBV20-1 and TRBJ2-6; 9 nucleotides match TRBD1. In germline, CDR1 is DFQATT, CDR2 SNEGSKA (reference sequence). J lost 0 bases, V lost 1 base, and 7 bases had no gene match. The CDR3 contains 18 residues. The CDR3 reads CSARGRTGASSGANVLTF. CDR3 bases: TGCAGTGCTAGAGGTAGGACAGGGGCCAGCTCTGGGGCCAACGTCCTGACTTTC.

The J gene is TRBJ2-3, the V gene TRBV6-5; D not resolved. Germline CDR1 and CDR2: MNHEY and SVGAGI. V gave up 4 bases and J gave up 2 bases, with 4 bases separating them. The CDR3 sequence is 12 residues long. The CDR3: CASSSYTDTQYF. The CDR3 nucleotides read TGTGCCAGCAGTTCATACACAGATACGCAGTATTTT.

This chain links TRBV6-1 with TRBJ1-4; D is unclear. Trimming left V 6 bases short and J 3 bases short, with 11 bases between. The CDR3 is 14 residues long. Germline V gene sequence: CDR1 MNHNS, CDR2 SASEGT. CDR3 loop: CASRGNRPNEKLFF. CDR3 DNA sequence: TGTGCCAGCAGGGGGAACCGGCCTAATGAAAAACTGTTTTTT.

This clonotype was seen a few times. V gene TRBV6-2 or TRBV6-3 combines with J gene TRBJ2-3; 10 bases line up with TRBD1. Germline CDR1 and CDR2: MNHEY and SVGEGT. This CDR3 spans 14 amino acids. The V gene end was trimmed by 5 bases and the J gene end by 4 bases; junction bases not matched to a gene: 3. The CDR3 sequence is CASSTGTGADTQYF. The CDR3 coding sequence is TGTGCCAGCAGTACCGGGACAGGGGCAGATACGCAGTATTTT.

The rearrangement joins TRBV7-9 to TRBJ2-5; maybe TRBD2 (7 bases). The germline V gene has CDR1 SEHNR and CDR2 FQNEAQ (reference sequence). The CDR3 consists of 13 residues. Trimming left V 11 bases short and J 4 bases short, with 17 bases between. The CDR3 loop reads CAGSVAGAETQYF. The CDR3 bases are TGTGCCGGAAGCGTGGCGGGGGCAGAGACCCAGTACTTC.

The rearrangement joins TRBV12-3 or TRBV12-4 to TRBJ2-2, with 10 bases aligning to TRBD1. CDR3 length: 15 residues. Trimming took 6 bases from V and 4 from J; bases not matched to a gene: 5. CDR3 sequence (DNA): TGTGCCAGCAGCCGACAGGGGGCCGTCACCGGGGAGCTGTTTTTT. This gives the protein CASSRQGAVTGELFF.